What follows are 29 T cell receptor beta chains derived from one specimen sequenced in a study of T cell changes during pregnancy in multiple sclerosis. Data came from immunoSEQ multiplex PCR; TCRdb stores just in-frame clones and leaves some out. The table lists roughly 40,000 clones, 90% to 95% of them singletons. Material: peripheral blood, obtained before pregnancy. The receptors come from a female donor with multiple sclerosis, enrolled in a pregnancy study.

V is TRBV10-3 and J is TRBJ1-5, with 8 bases aligning to TRBD1. The CDR3 has 13 amino acids. Losses at the gene ends were 6 bases for V and 7 bases for J; bases not matched to a gene: 5. Germline lookup yields CDR1 ENHRY and CDR2 SYGVKD. The CDR3 DNA reads TGTGCCATCAGCGAGGACAGGGAACAGCCCCAGCATTTT. Its translation: CAISEDREQPQHF.

The rearrangement joins TRBV11-2 to TRBJ2-1; no clear D gene. There are 13 residues in the CDR3. Trimming stripped 5 bases from V and 6 bases from J, with 11 bases between. Germline CDR1 and CDR2: SGHAT and FQNNGV. The CDR3 bases are TGTGCCAGCAGCGCTAAAAACTTCAATGAGCAGTTCTTC. Translation: CASSAKNFNEQFF.

CDR3 sequence: CASSSPRSGANVLTF. CDR3 DNA: TGTGCCAGCAGCTCCCCCCGCTCTGGGGCCAACGTCCTGACTTTC. The chain links TRBV28 to TRBJ2-6; D is unclear. V was shortened by 6 bases and J by 0 bases, with 9 bases between the two germline ends. CDR1 is MDHEN and CDR2 is SYDVKM in the germline V gene. This CDR3 is 15 amino acids long.

This clone came up once. The chain joins TRBV7-9 to TRBJ2-7; tentative D call: TRBD1 (6 bases). V was shortened by 1 base and J by 3 bases, with 16 bases between the two germline ends. Germline V gene lookup returns CDR1 SEHNR and CDR2 FQNEAQ (reference sequence). CDR3 size: 16 residues. The CDR3 coding sequence is TGTGCCAGCAGCTTAGGGGGGCCTAGAGGGAACTACGAGCAGTACTTC. The encoded protein is CASSLGGPRGNYEQYF. The variable domain in full, completed from reference TRBV7-9 and TRBJ2-7, reads DTGVSQNPRHKITKRGQNVTFRCDPISEHNRLYWYRQTLGQGPEFLTYFQNEAQLEKSRLLSDRFSAERPKGSFSTLEIQRTEQGDSAMYLCASSLGGPRGNYEQYFGPGTRLTVT.

The chain couples TRBV7-9 to TRBJ2-5; no firm D call. This CDR3 contains 15 residues. Germline lookup yields CDR1 SEHNR and CDR2 FQNEAQ (reference sequence). V gave up 6 bases and J gave up 0 bases, with 14 bases separating them. The CDR3 DNA is TGTGCCAGCAGATCAATGTCGCAGTACCAAGAGACCCAGTACTTC. Translated: CASRSMSQYQETQYF.

This chain uses TRBV27 with TRBJ2-7; 9 nucleotides align to TRBD2. The V gene end was trimmed by 5 bases and the J gene end by 6 bases; junction bases not matched to a gene: 11. The CDR3 length is 15 residues. Germline CDR1 and CDR2: MNHEY and SMNVEV (reference sequence). The CDR3, as DNA: TGTGCCAGCAGTATGTACACGGGACTAGCATTCGAGCAGTACTTC. This codes for CASSMYTGLAFEQYF.

The V gene is TRBV4-2, the J gene TRBJ2-2; D is unresolved. This CDR3 region has 16 residues. Germline V lookup: CDR1 LGHNA, CDR2 YNFKEQ. Trimming took 1 base from V and 1 from J, leaving 10 bases between them. In nucleotides, the CDR3 is TGTGCCAGCAGCCAAGCCTATGAATGGAACACCGGGGAGCTGTTTTTT. Translation: CASSQAYEWNTGELFF.

V is TRBV11-3 and J is TRBJ2-1; TRBD2 aligns across 10 bases. CDR3 length: 14 residues. The ends lost 4 bases at V and 9 bases at J; junction bases unmatched: 6. The germline V gene encodes CDR1 SGHNT and CDR2 YENEEA. CDR3: CASSSRTSGGEQFF. The CDR3 DNA reads TGTGCCAGCAGCTCCCGGACTAGCGGCGGTGAGCAGTTCTTC.

The chain employs TRBV28 and TRBJ2-1; D might be TRBD2 (6 bases). CDR3 length: 14 residues. V was trimmed by 6 bases and J by 8 bases, leaving 17 bases between them. Germline V gene sequence: CDR1 MDHEN, CDR2 SYDVKM. This chain's CDR3 is CASSGGTLPHEQFF. For the CDR3, the DNA is TGTGCCAGCAGCGGCGGGACCCTTCCTCATGAGCAGTTCTTC.

V usage is TRBV30 and J usage is TRBJ2-2; D is unresolved. CDR3 length equals 13 residues. Germline loops: CDR1 GTSNPN, CDR2 SVGIG (reference sequence). V was cut by 2 bases and J by 5 bases, with 9 bases left in between. CDR3 sequence reads: CAWSPLRTGELFF. In DNA, the CDR3 is TGTGCCTGGAGTCCCCTCCGGACCGGGGAGCTGTTTTTT.

The chain couples TRBV5-4 to TRBJ2-3; D is unclear. This CDR3 contains 15 residues. Germline V gives CDR1 SGHNT, CDR2 YYREEE (reference sequence). V was clipped by 3 bases and J by 0 bases, with 11 bases between them. The CDR3 here is CASSSKRTSTDTQYF. The CDR3 DNA follows: TGTGCCAGCAGCTCCAAACGCACTAGCACAGATACGCAGTATTTT. Using reference TRBV5-4 and TRBJ2-3 for the parts outside the CDR3, the full variable domain is ETGVTQSPTHLIKTRGQQVTLRCSSQSGHNTVSWYQQALGQGPQFIFQYYREEENGRGNFPPRFSGLQFPNYSSELNVNALELDDSALYLCASSSKRTSTDTQYFGPGTRLTVL.

This chain links TRBV25-1 with TRBJ2-2; possible D gene TRBD2, 7 bases. With 10 bases removed from V and 0 bases from J, the gap between germline ends came to 15 bases. This CDR3 contains 15 residues. Germline CDR1 reads MGHDK; CDR2 reads SYGVNS. The CDR3: CATMGGPANTGELFF. The CDR3 DNA sequence: TGTGCCACCATGGGGGGGCCCGCGAACACCGGGGAGCTGTTTTTT. The full variable domain, with the rest looked up from reference TRBV25-1 and TRBJ2-2, is EADIYQTPRYLVIGTGKKITLECSQTMGHDKMYWYQQDPGMELHLIHYSYGVNSTEKGDLSSESTVSRIRTEHFPLTLESARPSHTSQYLCATMGGPANTGELFFGEGSRLTVL.

V and J are TRBV5-6 and TRBJ2-5; tentatively, D is TRBD2 (6 bases). From germline, CDR1 is SGHDT and CDR2 YYEEEE. The V end lost 2 bases, the J end lost 1 base, and 12 bases lay between the germline ends. This CDR3 has 15 residues. CDR3 sequence (DNA): TGTGCCAGCAGCTTTTGGAAGGGACTCCAAGAGACCCAGTACTTC. Its translation: CASSFWKGLQETQYF.

This chain connects TRBV29-1 to TRBJ2-3, with D perhaps TRBD1 (6 bases). Per the germline V gene, CDR1 is SQVTM and CDR2 is ANQGSEA. V lost 1 base, J lost 4 bases, and 15 bases lay in between. The CDR3 runs 15 residues. CDR3 coding DNA: TGCAGCGTTGAAGGGGACATCCAGGGGTCAGATACGCAGTATTTT. The encoded protein is CSVEGDIQGSDTQYF.

V and J are TRBV11-1 and TRBJ1-2; TRBD1 is a possible D gene (5 bases). V gave up 4 bases and J gave up 7 bases, with 13 bases separating them. Germline values: CDR1 SGHAT, CDR2 FQDESV (reference sequence). The CDR3 consists of 13 residues. The CDR3 is CASSSTRGGGYTF. In DNA form, the CDR3 reads TGTGCCAGCAGCTCCACCCGGGGGGGTGGCTACACCTTC.

This chain links TRBV29-1 with TRBJ2-5; D unresolved. V was pared by 4 bases and J by 3 bases, with 9 bases between. The CDR3 sequence is 12 residues long. CDR1 is SQVTM and CDR2 is ANQGSEA in the germline V gene. The CDR3 DNA follows: TGCAGCGTTGTTCCTCGTGAAGAGACCCAGTACTTC. It translates to CSVVPREETQYF.

The chain has TRBV2 and TRBJ1-3; possibly TRBD2 for D (6 bases). The closer fit of TRBJ2-2 to the DNA end suggests the J call may be wrong. The CDR3 runs to 14 residues. CDR1 SNHLY and CDR2 FYNNEI come from the germline V gene. The CDR3, as DNA: TGTGCCAGCAGTGCCTCGCGGGGAGCCGGGGAGCTGTTTTTT. Translated, it gives CASSASRGAGELFF.

V and J are TRBV5-1 and TRBJ2-5, with no clear D. The germline CDR1 and CDR2 sequences are SGHRS and YFSETQ. V lost 1 base, J lost 0 bases, and 7 bases lay in between. The CDR3 covers 14 residues. This CDR3 reads CASSLRDNQETQYF. The CDR3 bases are TGCGCCAGCAGCTTGAGAGATAACCAAGAGACCCAGTACTTC.

The chain employs TRBV11-2 and TRBJ2-5; D may be TRBD2 (6 bases). Germline V gene lookup returns CDR1 SGHAT and CDR2 FQNNGV. The CDR3 runs to 15 residues. V was pared by 1 base and J by 5 bases, with 14 bases between. The CDR3 nucleotides read TGTGCCAGCAGCTTAGTCACGACTAGGGGTGAGACCCAGTACTTC. Residues: CASSLVTTRGETQYF.

This clone was seen more than once but under ten times. This rearrangement joins TRBV7-9 to TRBJ2-7; 10 bases fit TRBD1. This CDR3 contains 14 residues. Trimming took 5 bases from V and 6 from J; bases not matched to a gene: 7. CDR1 is SEHNR and CDR2 is FQNEAQ in the germline V gene (reference sequence). In DNA form, the CDR3 reads TGTGCCAGCAGCCGGGACAGGGGAACGCGCGAGCAGTACTTC. Residues: CASSRDRGTREQYF.

This clone was counted once. The chain carries TRBV10-3 and TRBJ2-7; D call uncertain. Germline-derived CDR1 and CDR2 are ENHRY and SYGVKD. V dropped 5 bases and J dropped 0 bases, with 5 bases sitting between them. This CDR3 comprises 12 residues. For the CDR3, the DNA is TGTGCCATCAGTAGTAGCTCCTACGAGCAGTACTTC. Its translation is CAISSSSYEQYF.

This clone has just a few counts. The rearrangement joins TRBV12-5 to TRBJ1-3, with 11 bases fitting TRBD1. Germline V gene lookup returns CDR1 LGHNT and CDR2 FRNRAP. V lost 0 bases to trimming and J lost 0 bases; unmatched junction nucleotides: 7. This CDR3 has 19 amino acids. The CDR3: CASGLVRGTGGFSGNTIYF. CDR3 in DNA: TGTGCTAGTGGTTTGGTACGGGGGACAGGGGGTTTCTCTGGAAACACCATATATTTT.

V and J are TRBV18 and TRBJ2-5, with D perhaps matching TRBD1 (6 bases). Per the germline V gene, CDR1 is KGHSH and CDR2 is LQKENI. Between the trimmed V and J ends, which lost 1 base and 3 bases, there was a span of 12 bases. The CDR3 is made up of 15 amino acids. CDR3 region: CASSPLRQGKETQYF. CDR3 nucleotides: TGTGCCAGCTCACCACTGAGGCAGGGGAAAGAGACCCAGTACTTC.

The chain carries TRBV30 and TRBJ2-7, with TRBD2 identical over 10 bases. CDR1 and CDR2 (germline): GTSNPN, SVGIG (reference sequence). Trimming took 0 bases from V and 6 from J; bases not matched to a gene: 5. There are 14 residues in the CDR3. In nucleotides, the CDR3 is TGTGCCTGGAGTGTCGGGACTAGCGATACCGAGCAGTACTTC. This codes for CAWSVGTSDTEQYF.

V is TRBV18 and J is TRBJ1-5, with TRBD1 matching 8 bases. V shed 8 bases and J 2 bases; nucleotides not matched to a gene: 2. CDR1 is KGHSH and CDR2 is LQKENI in the germline V gene. CDR3 size: 13 residues. The CDR3: CASATGGNQPQHF. The CDR3 nucleotides are TGTGCCAGCGCGACAGGGGGCAATCAGCCCCAGCATTTT.

The chain links TRBV5-4 to TRBJ1-1; 7 bases line up with TRBD1. The CDR3 has 13 residues. J was trimmed by 8 bases and V by 4 bases; bases with no gene match: 8. The germline gives CDR1 SGHNT, CDR2 YYREEE (reference sequence). The CDR3 spells CASSLRGVAEAFF. The CDR3 DNA sequence: TGTGCCAGCAGCCTCAGGGGGGTTGCGGAAGCTTTCTTT.

This chain uses TRBV7-9 with TRBJ1-2; D remains unclear. With 6 bases removed from V and 1 base from J, the gap between germline ends came to 6 bases. The CDR3 spans 12 residues. The germline V gene encodes CDR1 SEHNR and CDR2 FQNEAQ (reference sequence). The CDR3 protein is CASRDINYGYTF. For the CDR3, the DNA is TGTGCCAGCAGAGACATTAACTATGGCTACACCTTC.

This clone was counted only a few times. The rearrangement joins TRBV29-1 to TRBJ1-1; D is ambiguous. The germline gives CDR1 SQVTM, CDR2 ANQGSEA. The CDR3 loop spans 10 amino acids. V lost 5 bases and J lost 6, with 7 bases in between. The DNA for the CDR3 is TGCAGCGTTCAAGGGCCTGAAGCTTTCTTT. Translated: CSVQGPEAFF.

This sequence joins TRBV10-3 and TRBJ1-2; no definite D call. The germline V gene has CDR1 ENHRY and CDR2 SYGVKD. V was clipped by 5 bases and J by 8 bases, with 9 bases between them. The CDR3 is 11 residues long. CDR3 sequence reads: CAISSGRGYTF. CDR3 bases: TGTGCCATCAGTTCTGGGCGCGGCTACACCTTC.